This is a list of T cell receptor beta chains from one sample in a study of blood T cell repertoires in COVID-19. The repertoire was sequenced with immunoSEQ multiplex PCR; TCRdb's copy has only in-frame clones and lacks some. In the table there are about 140,000 clones, around 80% of which are singletons. Source material: peripheral blood. Source of these receptors: a woman aged 80 or over with active or convalescent COVID-19. The conserved cysteine and the conserved F or W are not part of the CDR3 here.

TRBV19	ASSISRGALEAF
TRBV30	AWSPPGGGHTEAF
TRBV28	AIGTGTTEAF
TRBV6-5	ASSYAGGVETQY
TRBV29-1	SVAGGSYEQY
TRBV2	ASSKRAQQETQY
TRBV9	ASSRAGGTGDYT
TRBV18	ASSAGQGAEKLF
TRBV7-2	ASSSSPLTNTGELF
TRBV5-1	ASSLAGSKDVSNYGYT
TRBV30	AWSTVGGSGNTIY
TRBV19	ATSGRRPQDGEKLF
TRBV13	ASSFPSSGGLNTGELF
TRBV19	ASNNRGDTGELF
TRBV4-3	ASSTRRGTDTQY
TRBV20-1	SASGGTGGVEQY
TRBV27	ASSLNTGELF
TRBV5-1	ASSLGTGTPGNTIY
TRBV7-2	ASSLWDRGNSPLH
TRBV14	ASSLGDGQGYEQY
TRBV19	ASTPPRYSNQPQH
TRBV18	ASSPPGQVETQY
TRBV3-1/TRBV3-2	ASSLNTDRDTEAF
TRBV7-2	ASSLSIAAANTGELF
TRBV19	ASTPEAGVSYGYT
TRBV27	ASSLDRWGDTQY
TRBV12-3/TRBV12-4	ASNPTTTDTQY
TRBV2	ASTPQTGNNYEQY
TRBV4-3	ASSQGGTSTDTQY
TRBV5-1	ASSPRTGGSTNEKLF
TRBV30	AWSVLSAGGYT
TRBV5-1	ASSYTGTSGGATGELF
TRBV7-2	ASSFLQRNYGYT
TRBV5-5	ASSFSVNEKLF
TRBV21-1	ASSKGQVGDYSNQPQH
TRBV11-2	ASSPFRGQF
TRBV14	ASSQEIWPGETQY
TRBV3-1/TRBV3-2	ASSQGYRTGSSSTQY
TRBV18	ASSPNSNSPLH
TRBV7-9	ASSFQGRNTIY
TRBV7-2	ASSLGWGGRESYEQY
TRBV4-1	ASSQNLAGAIWDGYT
TRBV7-9	ASSLRWGGPPELQETQY
TRBV5-1	ASSFSPGQGASEQY
TRBV5-1	ASSLLRLETQY